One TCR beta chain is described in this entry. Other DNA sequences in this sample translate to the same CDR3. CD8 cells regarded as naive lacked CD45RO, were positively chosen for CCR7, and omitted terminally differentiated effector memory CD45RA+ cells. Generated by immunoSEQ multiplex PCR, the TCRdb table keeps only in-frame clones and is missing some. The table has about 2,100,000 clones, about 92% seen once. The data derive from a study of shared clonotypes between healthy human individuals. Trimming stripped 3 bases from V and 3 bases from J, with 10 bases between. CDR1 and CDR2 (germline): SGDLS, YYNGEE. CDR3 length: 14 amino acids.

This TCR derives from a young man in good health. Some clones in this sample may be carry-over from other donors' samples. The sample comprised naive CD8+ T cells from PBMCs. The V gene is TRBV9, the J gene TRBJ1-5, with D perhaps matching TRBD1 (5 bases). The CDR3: CASSGGGVNQPQHF. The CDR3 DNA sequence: TGTGCCAGCAGCGGGGGAGGGGTCAATCAGCCCCAGCATTTT.